Listed below are T cell receptor beta chains from one sample, sequenced in a study of blood T cells in healthy people across ages. TCRdb ran MiXCR on the 5' RACE reads and lists one entry per CDR3 protein. The sample records roughly 1,500,000 distinct CDR3 sequences, around 39% being singletons. The sequenced sample consisted of blood. The receptors stem from a woman between 18 and 29 years old in good health. Both conserved end residues are part of each CDR3. A D gene is named only where the DNA matches it firmly. Expanded clones get a size class; other rows say once, few or many, or leave the size out.

D gene,J gene,V gene,clone size,CDR3 DNA,CDR3 protein
TRBD1,TRBJ2-7,TRBV7-8,.,TGTGCCAGCAGCCCAAGTCGAACAGGGGACCGGGGCGAGCAGTACTTC,CASSPSRTGDRGEQYF
.,TRBJ2-7,TRBV27,.,TGTGCCAGCAGTTCCCATCCGAACTACGAGCAGTACTTC,CASSSHPNYEQYF
TRBD2,TRBJ2-1,TRBV5-1,.,TGCGCCAGCAGCTTTCGCGGGACTAGCTCCTACAATGAGCAGTTCTTC,CASSFRGTSSYNEQFF
.,TRBJ2-3,TRBV4-1,.,TGCGCCACTAAGGAGGGGATCAGCACAGATACGCAGTATTTT,CATKEGISTDTQYF
.,TRBJ2-6,TRBV5-1,.,TGCGCCAGCAGCAGCTTATCGGATACTGGGGCCAACGTCCTGACTTTC,CASSSLSDTGANVLTF
.,TRBJ1-2,TRBV5-1,once,TGCGCCAGCAGCCCTTCCTCGGGGGCCTATGGCTACACCTTC,CASSPSSGAYGYTF
.,TRBJ2-5,TRBV3-1,few,TGTGCCAGCAGCCATCTTACCGTCGGCTTGGAAGAGACCCAGTACTTC,CASSHLTVGLEETQYF
.,TRBJ2-5,TRBV5-1,few,TGCGCCAGCAGCTTGTTCACACAAGAGACCCAGTACTTC,CASSLFTQETQYF
.,TRBJ1-4,TRBV7-9,.,TGTGCCAGCAGCCAAGCCGGGGGTGGTGAAAAACTGTTTTTT,CASSQAGGGEKLFF
.,TRBJ2-3,TRBV20-1,few,TGCAGTGCCCCCCCCACTAGTGTGAGCACAGATACGCAGTATTTT,CSAPPTSVSTDTQYF
TRBD2,TRBJ2-1,TRBV25-1,.,TGTGCCAGCATGGGGCGGGTTAGCGGGAGGGCCATTACCCTCTCCTACAATGAGCAGTTCTTC,CASMGRVSGRAITLSYNEQFF
TRBD2,TRBJ2-4,TRBV5-1,.,TGCGCCAGCAGCTTGGCGGCTAGCGGGGGTCCTTTAGCCAAAAACATTCAGTACTTC,CASSLAASGGPLAKNIQYF
.,TRBJ2-1,TRBV4-1,few,TGCGCCAGCAGCCAAGAAAGAGGGGGCTCCTACAATGAGCAGTTCTTC,CASSQERGGSYNEQFF
TRBD1,TRBJ1-2,TRBV9,.,TGTGCCAGCAGCGGAAGACAGGGTTTTAACTATGGCTACACCTTC,CASSGRQGFNYGYTF
TRBD1,TRBJ1-6,TRBV7-2,many,TGTGCCAGCAACCGGGGGGGACAGCCCAATTCACCCCTCCACTTT,CASNRGGQPNSPLHF
.,TRBJ1-5,TRBV20-1,.,TGCAGTGCCGGACCACTGGGACTTATCGGACGGCAGCCCCAGCATTTT,CSAGPLGLIGRQPQHF
.,TRBJ2-7,TRBV5-1,.,TGCGCCAGCAGCTTCAATGTGTCCCCCTACGAGCAGTACTTC,CASSFNVSPYEQYF
.,TRBJ2-4,TRBV4-1,few,TGCGCCAGCAGCCAGGCAGATGCGCAGTACTTC,CASSQADAQYF
.,TRBJ2-1,TRBV6-2/TRBV6-3,.,TGTGCCAGCAGTTACTCCACAGGATTTAGCTCCTACAATGAGCAGTTCTTC,CASSYSTGFSSYNEQFF
.,TRBJ2-5,TRBV5-1,.,TGCGCCAGCAGCTTGGCCAACGGTGCACATCAAGAGACCCAGTACTTC,CASSLANGAHQETQYF
.,TRBJ2-6,TRBV7-6,.,TGTGCCAGCAGCTTAGTCCCGGGGGCCGACTCTGGGGCCAACGTCCTGACTTTC,CASSLVPGADSGANVLTF
.,TRBJ2-7,TRBV20-1,.,TGCAGTGCTAGAGATCATTCCAGATACAATGAGCAGTACTTC,CSARDHSRYNEQYF
.,TRBJ1-2,TRBV30,.,TGTGCCTGGGCCCCCAGGGGCTACACCTTC,CAWAPRGYTF
TRBD1,TRBJ1-4,TRBV20-1,.,TGCAGTGCTACGGGACAGTGGAATGAAAAACTGTTTTTT,CSATGQWNEKLFF
.,TRBJ1-1,TRBV18,few,TGTGCCAGCTCACCGGTGGACGGGAACACTGAAGCTTTCTTT,CASSPVDGNTEAFF
TRBD2,TRBJ2-5,TRBV28,.,TGTGCCAGCAGAGTTTCCGGACGGACTAGCGGCAATGGGCAGTACTTC,CASRVSGRTSGNGQYF
.,TRBJ2-3,TRBV7-9,few,TGTGCCAGCAGCTCCCCCCCGACACCAGATACGCAGTATTTT,CASSSPPTPDTQYF
TRBD2,TRBJ2-1,TRBV4-1,.,TGCGCCAGCAGCCAAGAGGCTAGCGGGAGTGTGAAGGATGAGCAGTTCTTC,CASSQEASGSVKDEQFF